The T cell receptor (beta chain) under discussion was sequenced for a study of identifying expanded T cells in peripheral blood. General study points: Roughly 1.2 clones differed between technical replicates, versus approximately 17 and 20 over time. Variance in clone template counts between approximately 2-week samples significantly increased with total template count across all healthy donors.

As concerns this clone: Its antigen is currently unknown.

Healthy donors had no documented immune events, such as infections, while sampled. The length of the CDR3 is 14 residues. The V end lost 4 bases, the J end lost 1 base, and 11 bases lay between the germline ends. Looked up from germline, CDR1 is SGHRS and CDR2 is YFSETQ. TCRdb's table, derived via immunoSEQ multiplex PCR, lists solely in-frame clones and lacks some. The sample consists of tens of thousands of clones, roughly 88% of them appearing once. This sequence joins TRBV5-1 and TRBJ1-2; D gene unclear. Sample: blood. The TCR sequence derives from a person aged 18 to 75 in good health. CDR3 in amino acids: CASSPWTDNYGYTF. CDR3 nucleotide sequence: TGCGCCAGCAGCCCCTGGACGGATAACTATGGCTACACCTTC.